This TCR beta chain comes out of a study of identical twins (dated by TCRdb to between 2015 and 2016). As for the study more broadly: TCR alpha and beta repertoires from monozygotic twins, unrelated adults of various ages and cord blood were deep-sequenced to test whether fetal clonotypes persist. To rule out contamination, replicate twin experiments were performed at different times with different library preparation protocols.

Preparation of the library involved 5' RACE. Instrument used: Illumina HiSeq 2000. A universal primer binding site was introduced by template switching, and a unique molecular identifier was present in the final cDNA, enabling accurate counting of TCR cDNA molecules. Specific primers in the conserved constant-segment region were used to synthesize first-strand cDNA for TCR alpha and beta chains. To control for contamination, each cDNA library was double barcoded with a SMART-Mk sample barcode plus Illumina barcodes. Two successive PCR steps introduced TruSeq adapter sequences along with Illumina sample barcodes. TCR alpha and beta cDNA libraries were sequenced on the Illumina HiSeq platform with custom primers. Processing in the source paper ran as follows. MiGEC was used to process raw reads and extract unique molecular identifiers, and MiXCR was used to find CDR3 positions. For each individual, recombination models were inferred using an EM algorithm with the repgenHMM and IGoR tools. Shared clonotype analysis was performed with the tcR package in R, normalizing sharing by the product of cloneset sizes. To study raw recombination without the effects of thymic and clonal selection, out-of-frame nonproductive sequences were analyzed. The raw public data were reprocessed by TCRdb itself: fastp quality trimming at Q25, MiXCR clonotype calling, in-frame beta chains only. Each entry merges the rows of one CDR3 protein and shows their most common DNA and genes. TCRdb's processing, not the authors', yielded these V and J calls. The sample table shows hundreds of thousands of distinct CDR3 sequences, and around 12% are seen once. The ten largest clones add up to around 1.6% of the sample.

This clonotype was picked up a small number of times. The antigen this receptor binds is unknown. One base away there is no much larger clone; base qualities are not given. Only healthy Caucasian donors were included. Three pairs of female monozygotic twins, all aged 18 to 29 years, made up the twin cohort. Peripheral blood mononuclear cells were used as the source from which RNA for TCR libraries was isolated. Study-wide findings and limitations: Zero-insertion analyses could be partly confounded by invariant T cells such as MAIT and iNKT, although diverse VJ usage argued against such confounding for most clonotypes. Compared with coincidental sharing between unrelated individuals, out-of-frame TCR alpha sequences shared between twins had an excess of sequences with low generation probability. A weaker excess of twin sharing was found in beta out-of-frame sequences because the signal-to-noise ratio was lowered by fewer shared sequences. Out-of-frame TCR alpha sharing in monozygotic twins was systematically underestimated by recombination models, whereas sharing between unrelated individuals was in agreement with the recombination models. Fewer insertions were carried by abundant cord blood beta clonotypes; a weaker similar trend was observed in young adult naive repertoires, while no such trend was observed in memory repertoires. Because the same donors could not be followed over many years, conclusions were based on cross-sectional statistical analysis.

Taken from cysteine to phenylalanine, the CDR3 has 14 residues. The kept DNA is CDR3 alone, 42 bases in frame from the first base. V has 6 bases trimmed and J has 5 bases trimmed; junction bases matching no gene number 6. CDR1 ENHRY and CDR2 SYGVKD are derived from the germline V gene. Another study also made use of these data, one on yellow fever vaccine responses in identical twins. The second study's authors report: The authors reported that the T cell response to vaccination in identical twins appeared partly convergent and partly personalized. In identical twins, the study followed T cell clones that responded to the vaccine with precision.

Sequencing was performed on PBMCs. The TCR comes from a woman in her late teens or twenties in good health. The V gene is TRBV10-3 and the J gene is TRBJ2-3, with TRBD1 matching 9 junction bases. The bases are TGTGCCATCAGCCCGGGACAGGGTAAAGATACGCAGTATTTT. This gives the protein CAISPGQGKDTQYF.